This TCR beta chain was sequenced during a study of cytomegalovirus exposure and HLA in healthy donors. V was clipped by 7 bases and J by 8 bases, with 8 bases between them. From germline, CDR1 is DFQATT and CDR2 SNEGSKA (reference sequence). This CDR3 contains 10 residues. Clones were read by immunoSEQ multiplex PCR, and TCRdb kept only the in-frame ones, dropping some. The table has around 220,000 clones, 70% to 90% seen once. The clonotype was recovered from a woman aged 18-29 years in good health and CMV-seronegative. What was sequenced was PBMCs. The genes are TRBV20-1 and TRBJ1-4; unclear D gene. CDR3 region: CSVAGEKLFF. The CDR3 DNA is TGCAGTGTCGCCGGGGAAAAACTGTTTTTT.